This T cell receptor beta chain was sequenced in a study of cytomegalovirus exposure and HLA in healthy donors (dated by TCRdb to 2015 to 2018). Context from the whole study: An earlier analysis of about 560 of the donors reported around 280 Gb of sequence data and around 120 million unique TCR beta sequences obtained from approximately 180 million T cells. Donor age, sex, ethnicity and CMV serostatus were collected together with the repertoire data. The later analysis used no new phenotypic data to find candidate immune exposures, relying instead on TCR beta sequences and their occurrence across donors. All discovery cohort repertoires had been generated on a single sequencing platform. Both class I and class II loci were covered by HLA typing, at four-digit resolution. An earlier analysis of 587 of the donors applied high-throughput TCR beta sequencing to assess whether each TCR beta V gene segment acted as functional or pseudogenic. Besides the first cohort of roughly 640 subjects, a separate validation cohort made up of 120 different subjects was used. Roughly 5 DR-DQ haplotypes were treated as single units for association and clustering because of strong linkage in the cohort. A later genetic analysis took genome-wide SNP genotypes for about 55% of the roughly 670 donors and used that subset as a discovery cohort. Around 300 gigabases of sequencing data and approximately 80 million unique TCR sequences were included in an early release covering roughly 600 HLA-typed donors. In a later analysis, previously published TCR beta repertoires from several hundred donors were re-analyzed and high-resolution HLA genotyping was added so that TCR occurrence patterns could be studied. The study combined high-throughput TCR immunosequencing, statistical association of individual TCRs with disease status, and machine learning to predict cytomegalovirus infection status. Typing coverage differed by locus: A, B, C, DRB1 and DQB1 were typed in roughly 620-640 donors, DQA1 in approximately 520, DPA1 in 600 to 610, and DPB1 in 450 to 490. Of the roughly 400 genotyped donors, 81% were placed in the genetic ancestry cluster associated with self-reported Caucasian donors. The aim of the study was to test whether cataloging public T cell receptors could identify signatures of past pathogen exposure. The study used immunosequencing to profile the T cell repertoires of more than 650 subjects and linked those repertoires to cytomegalovirus serostatus. Among around 400 genotyped donors of the cohort, an average of approximately 200,000 unique TCR beta nucleotide sequences was sequenced per donor, of which approximately 19% were non-productive.

In the germline V gene, CDR1 corresponds to MNHEY and CDR2 to SVGAGI. From the cysteine through the phenylalanine, the CDR3 covers 14 amino acids. Only CDR3 DNA is held: 42 bases, read in frame from base 1. Trimming removed 5 bases from V and 0 bases from J, leaving 8 bases between the germline ends. Of note for this clone: No antigen is known for it. Per-base qualities were not stored, and no clone one base away is much larger.

The cohort was made up of 500 to 850 healthy bone marrow donors. At the time of sampling, all cohort members were nominally healthy, though unrecorded immune exposures were likely present. The donor tested CMV seronegative and was one of the 352 seronegative cohort members. Each donor provided a peripheral blood sample, and peripheral blood mononuclear cells were used for TCR beta sequencing. Genomic DNA extraction from the blood cell samples was performed with the Qiagen DNeasy Blood Extraction Kit. Library prep was done by the immunoSEQ multiplex PCR assay. The multiplex PCR relied on a mix of 60 forward primers for TCR Vbeta segments and 13 reverse primers for TCR Jbeta segments. The CDR3 region of rearranged TCR beta genes was amplified from genomic DNA by a multiplex PCR assay. Amplified TCR beta libraries were sequenced as 87-base-pair reads on the Illumina HiSeq System. On the authors' methods: Across the 500 to 850 repertoires, a later analysis counted 60 million to 90 million unique TCR beta chains, around 10 million of which were shared by at least two donors. A nearest-neighbor algorithm error-corrected the raw reads and collapsed the reads into unique sequences, merging closely related sequences to remove PCR and sequencing errors. CDR3 sequences were aligned to IMGT reference sequences to assign V, D and J gene segments. For a sequence to be retained, a match of at least six nucleotides was required to both a V gene segment and a J gene segment. Rearrangements were called productive when the CDR3 lacked stop codons and stayed in frame with V and J; all others were non-productive. CDR3 was defined by IMGT convention, running from the second conserved V-encoded cysteine to the conserved J-encoded phenylalanine. Sequences without an unambiguous match to a single V gene segment were excluded from the earlier analysis of about 640 of the donors. In an earlier analysis of 587 of the donors, V segments were called functional above 56.7% productive rearrangements and were called segregating when the between-donor standard deviation exceeded 5%. A statistical classification framework was built to diagnose cytomegalovirus status from the catalog of TCR beta chain sequences. V and J gene assignment, in a later analysis, came from comparing TCR nucleotide sequences with IMGT/GENE-DB human TR gene sequences. A later analysis assigned CDR3 sequences and most-parsimonious VDJ recombination scenarios with the TCRdist pipeline. A later analysis defined each TCR beta chain by its CDR3 amino acid sequence plus V-gene family, and excluded reads lacking a unique V-gene family. To address suspected cross-contamination and a sequencing artifact, a later analysis removed approximately 600 highly shared, low-generation-probability nucleotide sequences. In a later analysis, a clonal expansion index was calculated for each public chain from normalized within-repertoire ranks of inferred template counts. Generation probabilities in a later analysis came from a VDJ recombination model fitted to out-of-frame rearrangements, and those results were checked against IGoR. Hypergeometric tests were used in a later analysis to score TCR-TCR, TCR-HLA and TCR-CMV co-occurrence, with a repertoire-size bias correction applied to the TCR pairs. A later analysis estimated false discovery rates by permuting HLA or CMV assignments 20 times. In a later analysis, co-occurring TCRs were grouped using DBSCAN, with TCRdist sequence similarity added in when clustering inside HLA-allele-positive subsets. Co-occurrence clustering excluded repertoires with fewer than 30,000 or more than 120,000 public chains, plus five with anomalous nucleotide sharing. TCRdb re-hosts the immuneACCESS table, in-frame sequences only. Its copies lack some clones; in the studies checked, an unresolved V gene accounts for under half of them, and the cause for the rest is not known. V, J and clone size are those of that table, while D and trimming were read from the DNA. Across this sample there are more than 150,000 clones, with almost 80% seen only once. The ten largest clones capture under 1.5% of the sample.

General conclusions and limits of the study: A few of the identified cytomegalovirus-associated TCR beta chains were confirmed in vitro to be specific for cytomegalovirus antigens. A later analysis found that HLA-associated TCR beta chains were more clonally expanded and had lower generation probabilities than equally common non-associated chains. A group of highly shared sequence variants was considered likely to be a technical artifact of the sequencing pipeline. A later analysis found that TCR association rates varied across HLA loci, with DRB1 alleles showing the most associated TCRs and HLA-C alleles the fewest. When HLA alleles, especially DR and DQ, strongly co-occurred, attributing TCR associations to individual alleles was difficult. In the study, approximately 150 TCR beta chains were listed as associated with cytomegalovirus. In a later genetic analysis, fewer N-insertions in productive TCRs were reported among donors in an Asian-associated ancestry cluster than the roughly 700-donor mean. Several of the top co-occurrence clusters appeared to be linked to parvovirus B19, influenza, CMV and Epstein-Barr virus, according to a later analysis. Cytomegalovirus status was reported to be diagnosed by the classifier with high specificity and sensitivity in both the original and validation cohorts. Correlated functional status among segregating V segments might be attributable to linkage disequilibrium, but an unknown experimental factor could not be ruled out. A later analysis associated 16,951 TCR beta sequences with specific HLA alleles at a false discovery rate of 0.05. According to the authors, the approach could potentially be generalized to other disease states and immunological phenotypes. A further reported finding was that TCR beta sequences accurately predicted the HLA-A and HLA-B alleles for most subjects in the first cohort. V-gene and J-gene trimming of TCR beta chains was associated with a missense DCLRE1C variant in a later genetic analysis, and the association was replicated in an independent cohort. Because counts were too low, 15 to 20 rarely observed V segments, including chromosome 9 orphons, were left out of the earlier analysis of approximately 580 of the donors. CMV serostatus was the only immune exposure information available for the cohort. An earlier analysis of 587 of the donors showed that most TCR beta V segments appeared in productive rearrangements either about 87% or about 30% of the time, which broadly matched IMGT annotations. The cohort was sequenced for TCR beta chains only, and without alpha or paired-chain data the features that could be detected were limited. Roughly uniform sequencing depth across donors was assumed in presence/absence analyses, although this assumption may not hold. Because the 87-base-pair reads could not distinguish some IMGT-functional V segments, including TRBV6-2 and TRBV6-3, those segments were excluded. While some public TCRs were present in many individuals, most TCR sequences turned up only very rarely across donors. Because some donors lacked HLA typing at each locus, the association tests relied only on the typed subset. In a later analysis, most CMV-associated TCR beta chains were found to appear HLA-restricted, with HLA associations seemingly driven largely by CMV exposure.

The sequencing input was PBMCs. This sequence was found in a male donor in good health and CMV-seronegative. The chain links TRBV6-5 with TRBJ1-3; there is no confident call for the D gene. The nucleotide sequence reads as follows: TGTGCCAGCAGTCTACAGAGCTCTGGAAACACCATATATTTT. The encoded protein is CASSLQSSGNTIYF.